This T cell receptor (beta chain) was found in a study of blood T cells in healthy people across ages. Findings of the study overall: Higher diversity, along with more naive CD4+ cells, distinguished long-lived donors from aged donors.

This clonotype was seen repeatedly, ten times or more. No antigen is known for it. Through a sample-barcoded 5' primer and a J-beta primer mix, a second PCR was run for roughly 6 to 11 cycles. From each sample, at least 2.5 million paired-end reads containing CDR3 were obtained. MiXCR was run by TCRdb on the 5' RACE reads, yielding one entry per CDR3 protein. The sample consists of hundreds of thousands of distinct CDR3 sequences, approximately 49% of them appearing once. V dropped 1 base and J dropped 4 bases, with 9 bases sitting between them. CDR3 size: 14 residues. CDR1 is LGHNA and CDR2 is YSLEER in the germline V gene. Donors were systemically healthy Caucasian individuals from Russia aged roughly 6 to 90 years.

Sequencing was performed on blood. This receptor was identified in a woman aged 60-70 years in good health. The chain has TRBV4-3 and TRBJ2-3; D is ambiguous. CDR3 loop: CASSQASRADTQYF. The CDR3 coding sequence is TGCGCCAGCAGCCAAGCTTCCCGGGCAGATACGCAGTATTTT.